The next 7 T cell receptor beta chains were all read from a single sample in a study of blood T cell repertoires in COVID-19. Sequenced by immunoSEQ multiplex PCR; TCRdb stores in-frame clones only, minus some. The repertoire holds about 97,000 clones, with around 87% as singletons. The material sequenced was peripheral blood. These receptors originate from a human donor in a cohort sampled during active COVID-19.

V usage is TRBV27 and J usage is TRBJ1-5, with TRBD1 identical over 7 bases. Germline CDR1 is MNHEY and CDR2 is SMNVEV (reference sequence). Trimming cost V 0 bases and J 1 base; bases outside gene matches: 9. This CDR3 is 18 amino acids long. In DNA form, the CDR3 reads TGTGCCAGCAGTTTATCGGGACAGCTATACTCAAGCAATCAGCCCCAGCATTTT. Residues: CASSLSGQLYSSNQPQHF.

This clone has only a few counts. V usage is TRBV19 and J usage is TRBJ2-1, with TRBD2 matching 10 bases. Germline V gene data show CDR1 as LNHDA and CDR2 as SQIVND (reference sequence). J was trimmed by 4 bases and V by 5 bases; bases with no gene match: 5. The CDR3 has 15 amino acids. As DNA, the CDR3 is TGTGCCAGTAGTGCACGGACTAGCGGATACAATGAGCAGTTCTTC. It is translated as CASSARTSGYNEQFF.

The rearrangement joins TRBV2 to TRBJ2-1; tentative D call: TRBD2 (6 bases). Germline V gene lookup returns CDR1 SNHLY and CDR2 FYNNEI. The CDR3 totals 14 residues. V lost 5 bases and J 1 base, leaving 9 bases between the germline ends. The CDR3 loop reads CASSRRGSYNEQFF. CDR3 nucleotide sequence: TGTGCCAGCAGTCGCCGGGGGTCCTACAATGAGCAGTTCTTC.

This chain uses TRBV27 with TRBJ1-2; D gene uncertain. The CDR3 totals 13 residues. Germline V gene data show CDR1 as MNHEY and CDR2 as SMNVEV (reference sequence). With 5 bases removed from V and 8 bases from J, the gap between germline ends came to 15 bases. The CDR3, as DNA: TGTGCCAGCAGTCCCCAGCGCTACGGGGGCTACACCTTC. Protein product: CASSPQRYGGYTF.

The rearrangement joins TRBV10-1 to TRBJ2-1, with 7 bases matching TRBD1. The J segment lost 3 bases and the V segment lost 8 bases, leaving 1 base of the junction unmatched. CDR3 size: 12 residues. The germline V gene encodes CDR1 WNHNN and CDR2 SYGVQD (reference sequence). CDR3 in amino acids: CASGDSYNEQFF. The CDR3 nucleotides read TGCGCCAGCGGGGACAGCTACAATGAGCAGTTCTTC.

The chain uses TRBV7-2 and TRBJ2-7; TRBD2 matches at 13 bases. Germline V gene data show CDR1 as SGHTA and CDR2 as FQGNSA. CDR3 length: 15 residues. Trimming at V came to 6 bases and at J to 5 bases, leaving 7 bases not matched to a gene. The CDR3 spells CASRFPGTSGNEQYF. For the CDR3, the DNA is TGTGCCAGCAGATTTCCGGGGACTAGCGGGAACGAGCAGTACTTC.

J is TRBJ1-1 and V is TRBV5-8, with a tentative D call TRBD1 (6 bases). There are 13 residues in the CDR3. The V gene lost 6 bases and the J gene lost 6 bases, with 15 bases spanning the gap. CDR1 is SGHTS and CDR2 is YDEGEE in the germline V gene. CDR3 protein: CASTDTGFSEAFF. CDR3 DNA: TGTGCCAGCACCGACACAGGGTTTTCTGAAGCTTTCTTT.